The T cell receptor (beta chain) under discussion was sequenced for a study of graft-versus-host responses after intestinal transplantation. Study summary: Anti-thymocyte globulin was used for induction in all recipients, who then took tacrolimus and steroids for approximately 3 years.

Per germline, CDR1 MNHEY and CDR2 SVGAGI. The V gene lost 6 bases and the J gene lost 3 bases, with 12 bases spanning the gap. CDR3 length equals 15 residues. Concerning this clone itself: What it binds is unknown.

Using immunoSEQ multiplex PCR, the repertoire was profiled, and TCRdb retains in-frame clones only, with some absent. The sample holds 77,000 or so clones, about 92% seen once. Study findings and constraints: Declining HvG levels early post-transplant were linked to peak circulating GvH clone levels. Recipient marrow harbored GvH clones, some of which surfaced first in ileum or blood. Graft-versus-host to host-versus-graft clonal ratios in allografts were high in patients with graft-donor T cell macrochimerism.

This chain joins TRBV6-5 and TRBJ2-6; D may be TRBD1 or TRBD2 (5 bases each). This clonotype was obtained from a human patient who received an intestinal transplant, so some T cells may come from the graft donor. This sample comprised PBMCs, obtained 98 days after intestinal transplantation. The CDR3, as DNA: TGTGCCAGCAGCCCCGGGACCGGTGGGGCCAACGTCCTGACTTTC. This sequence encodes CASSPGTGGANVLTF.